This record concerns one T cell receptor beta chain sequence. This clone has a single count. No antigen is known for it. Qualities for individual bases were not recorded, and no much larger clone is one base off. The collaborating institutions used their own protocols to collect whole blood in K2EDTA tubes. For TCRbeta analysis, collaborator samples were shipped as frozen whole blood, as isolated PBMCs, or as DNA extracted from either sample type. The data were taken from a study of blood T cell repertoires in COVID-19 (TCRdb year 2020). General notes on the study: The collaborator samples originated in the United States, Italy and Spain and spanned the acute and convalescent phases of COVID-19. The material from the prospective study consisted of cDNA or gDNA derived from T cells, B-cell-depleted T cells, or PBMCs. Deeply sampled blood TCRbeta repertoires from subjects exposed to, actively infected with, or recovered from COVID-19 were included in the dataset. A freely available public database, intended as a resource for researchers studying the immune response to SARS-CoV-2, is where the repertoires were released. Samples were obtained from the ongoing ImmuneRACE study (first 160 participants) and from 1,000 to 1,500 subjects provided by 6 global collaborators. Nearly every sample came with metadata listing a de-identified subject ID, COVID-19 status, age in years and sex. Where available, HLA class I and class II types were taken from metadata supplied by the sample provider and were not determined by assay-based typing.

What the study reported, not specific to this receptor: Clinical and demographic metadata were provided uncurated, with the amount varying by source and participant.

The immunoSEQ Assay, a bias-controlled multiplex PCR, was used to amplify TCRbeta CDR3 regions from genomic DNA. The authors processed their data as follows. The number of nucleated cells in each sample was estimated by amplification of reference gene primers within the assay. To quantify the absolute abundance of each unique TCRbeta CDR3 rearrangement, sequence reads were collapsed and filtered. For each sample, productive Simpson clonality was calculated as the square root of Simpson's diversity index over productive rearrangements. This is the immuneACCESS table as TCRdb keeps it, with only in-frame sequences that have V and J called. A part of the clones is gone; compared with another copy, unresolved V genes explain less than half, and the rest is unexplained. Clone size and V and J calls were adopted from that table, with D and trimming inferred from the DNA. This sample gives over 250,000 clones in total; around 90% of them show up just once. The ten largest clonotypes hold 2.2% of the sample.

V is shortened by 7 bases, J by 3 bases, and the region joining them spans 16 bases. For CDR1 and CDR2, the germline V gene lists MDHEN and SYDVKM. Spanning cysteine to phenylalanine, the CDR3 consists of 15 amino acids. The entry retains the CDR3 DNA only, 45 bases that are in frame from base 1. The sequence was collected from a man aged 50 to 59 with acute or convalescent COVID-19. The sequence joins TRBV28 to TRBJ1-5; the D region possibly corresponds to TRBD1 (6 bases align). Sample: peripheral blood. This receptor carries the CDR3 CASIFGTPANQPQHF. The DNA sequence is as follows: TGTGCCAGCATCTTCGGGACACCGGCCAATCAGCCCCAGCATTTT. With all but the CDR3 taken from the reference TRBV28 and TRBJ1-5 genes, the full variable domain is: DVKVTQSSRYLVKRTGEKVFLECVQDMDHENMFWYRQDPGLGLRLIYFSYDVKMKEKGDIPEGYSVSREKKERFSLILESASTNQTSMYLCASIFGTPANQPQHFGDGTRLSIL.